This TCR beta chain was recovered during a study of spatial heterogeneity in lung cancer. Background on the study: Tumor-region TCR transcript counts correlated strongly with a T cell module score from matched bulk RNA-seq. Averaged across combinations, each unique TCR and UMI pairing appeared more than ten times in raw reads, which were uncorrected.

Many counts were recorded for this clonotype. Its antigen is undetermined. Overall study findings and caveats: Regional and ubiquitous nonsynonymous mutations were tracked by counts of regional and ubiquitous expanded TCRs, respectively. Tracking of tumor mutation counts was seen in expanded intratumoral alpha and beta TCR counts.

Trimming shortened V by 2 bases and J by 3 bases, and 8 bases separated the two germline ends. Germline V gene sequence: CDR1 SGHVS, CDR2 FNYEAQ. This CDR3 contains 13 residues. The time point is: sample taken at primary tumor resection. Every molecule of TCR cDNA had its own unique molecular identifier. TCRdb called the 5' RACE reads again in MiXCR, with one record for every CDR3 protein. The sample lists 8,000 to 10,000 distinct CDR3 sequences, about 6% seen once, with around a tenth in the top ten. The TCR sequence derives from a male donor with early-stage non-small cell lung cancer. The material was lung tumor tissue, obtained at surgery. This chain joins TRBV7-6 and TRBJ2-7, with a tentative D call TRBD2 (6 bases). In DNA form, the CDR3 reads TGTGCCAGCAGCTTACTCGGGAGCTACGAGCAGTACTTC. Translated, it gives CASSLLGSYEQYF.